This TCR beta chain was sequenced during a study of cytomegalovirus exposure and HLA in healthy donors. This CDR3 contains 15 residues. Trimming cost V 4 bases and J 3 bases, with 16 bases left between them. The V gene's germline CDR1 is SGHAT and CDR2 FQNNGV. Sequenced by immunoSEQ multiplex PCR; TCRdb stores in-frame clones only, minus some. The sample yields 200,000 or so clones, roughly 88% seen once. The sequence was collected from a woman younger than 30 in good health and CMV-seronegative. The sequenced sample was PBMCs. V is TRBV11-2 and J is TRBJ2-7; the D gene is possibly TRBD1 (6 bases). Here the CDR3 DNA reads TGTGCCAGCAGCTCTGGGGCCGGGACACTCTACGAGCAGTACTTC. Its protein product is CASSSGAGTLYEQYF.